These T cell receptor beta chains were read from a single sample in a study of Tregs in tolerant kidney transplant recipients. Produced via immunoSEQ multiplex PCR; TCRdb's table is partial and in-frame only. Of 15,000 to 18,000 clones listed, approximately 92% are singletons. The sample taken for sequencing was CD8+ T cells from blood. The receptor source for this set is a human donor in good health. CDR3s include the opening cysteine and the closing phenylalanine or tryptophan. Fields, in order: clone size, J gene, D gene, V gene, CDR3 protein, CDR3 DNA. D genes are given only for firm matches. The size of a clone is reported for some rows only, either as once, few or many, or as a class for expanded clones.

. | TRBJ2-2 | . | TRBV6-5 | CASSYATGDAGELFF | TGTGCCAGCAGTTACGCGACGGGGGATGCGGGGGAGCTGTTTTTT
. | TRBJ2-3 | . | TRBV9 | CASSVETPSTDTQYF | TGTGCCAGCAGCGTGGAAACGCCTAGCACAGATACGCAGTATTTT
. | TRBJ1-2 | TRBD1 | TRBV30 | CAWSLLRQGGDGYTF | TGTGCCTGGAGTCTATTAAGACAGGGGGGGGATGGCTACACCTTC
. | TRBJ2-3 | . | TRBV5-6 | CASSLQRTALTDTQYF | TGTGCCAGCAGCTTGCAGAGGACAGCCCTCACAGATACGCAGTATTTT
. | TRBJ1-2 | . | TRBV2 | CASKDRPYDYGYTF | TGTGCCAGCAAGGACCGGCCTTATGACTATGGCTACACCTTC
once | TRBJ2-7 | . | TRBV6-1 | CASSEAQTSYEQYF | TGTGCCAGCAGTGAGGCGCAGACTTCCTACGAGCAGTACTTC
. | TRBJ2-7 | . | TRBV5-4 | CASSPGLGYEQYF | TGTGCCAGCAGCCCAGGGCTGGGATACGAGCAGTACTTC
. | TRBJ1-1 | . | TRBV4-2 | CASREGLNTEAFF | TGTGCCAGCAGGGAGGGGTTGAACACTGAAGCTTTCTTT
. | TRBJ1-5 | TRBD1 | TRBV5-5 | CASSLAGGYSNQPQHF | TGTGCCAGCAGCTTGGCAGGGGGGTATAGCAATCAGCCCCAGCATTTT
. | TRBJ1-1 | TRBD1 | TRBV9 | CASSAVGGGTANTEAFF | TGTGCCAGCAGCGCCGTGGGAGGAGGGACAGCGAACACTGAAGCTTTCTTT
. | TRBJ1-1 | . | TRBV19 | CASSIATRGVTEAFF | TGTGCCAGTAGTATCGCCACCCGGGGGGTCACTGAAGCTTTCTTT
. | TRBJ2-3 | TRBD2 | TRBV7-9 | CASSYLTLAGVGTDTQYF | TGTGCCAGCAGCTATCTTACACTAGCGGGAGTCGGCACAGATACGCAGTATTTT
. | TRBJ2-5 | . | TRBV11-2 | CASSLDNPRGVETQYF | TGTGCCAGCAGCTTAGATAACCCTAGAGGGGTTGAGACCCAGTACTTC
. | TRBJ1-5 | . | TRBV19 | CASTIGVPSQPQHF | TGTGCCAGTACTATTGGAGTGCCCAGTCAGCCCCAGCATTTT
. | TRBJ1-1 | . | TRBV7-9 | CASSFLVFTEAFF | TGTGCCAGCAGCTTTCTTGTTTTCACTGAAGCTTTCTTT
. | TRBJ2-7 | . | TRBV23-1 | CASSQPDRNQYF | TGCGCCAGCAGTCAGCCCGACAGAAACCAGTACTTC
. | TRBJ2-1 | . | TRBV30 | CAWRSGGYNEQFF | TGTGCCTGGAGGAGCGGAGGCTACAATGAGCAGTTCTTC
. | TRBJ2-7 | . | TRBV7-2 | CASSQGFWQGESSYEQYF | TGTGCCAGCAGCCAGGGGTTCTGGCAGGGCGAAAGCTCCTACGAGCAGTACTTC
. | TRBJ2-5 | . | TRBV7-8 | CASSPDNRAQYF | TGTGCCAGCAGCCCAGACAATCGAGCCCAGTACTTC
. | TRBJ2-7 | . | TRBV15 | CATSRDRQASEQYF | TGTGCCACCAGCAGAGATCGACAGGCATCCGAGCAGTACTTC
. | TRBJ1-4 | . | TRBV4-3 | CASSQGRDGEKLFF | TGCGCCAGCAGCCAAGGCAGGGACGGTGAAAAACTGTTTTTT
. | TRBJ2-2 | . | TRBV14 | CASSQYGELFF | TGTGCCAGCAGCCAGTACGGGGAGCTGTTTTTT
. | TRBJ2-2 | TRBD1 | TRBV7-9 | CASSSTGSDTGELFF | TGTGCCAGCAGCTCGACAGGGTCCGACACCGGGGAGCTGTTTTTT
. | TRBJ2-3 | . | TRBV5-6 | CASSLAQGTNTQYF | TGTGCCAGCAGCTTGGCGCAGGGGACAAATACGCAGTATTTT
. | TRBJ1-1 | . | TRBV27 | CASSWSGYSEAFF | TGTGCCAGCAGTTGGTCAGGGTATTCTGAAGCTTTCTTT
. | TRBJ2-1 | . | TRBV7-6 | CASSPLPDNEQFF | TGTGCCAGCAGCCCACTCCCGGACAATGAGCAGTTCTTC
. | TRBJ2-4 | . | TRBV2 | CASSVSRLPGRNIQYF | TGTGCCAGCAGTGTCTCGCGCCTGCCGGGGCGGAACATTCAGTACTTC
. | TRBJ1-2 | . | TRBV6-5 | CASSPQTGVNYGYTF | TGTGCCAGCAGTCCTCAAACGGGCGTTAACTATGGCTACACCTTC
. | TRBJ1-1 | . | TRBV19 | CASSMRAGTEAFF | TGTGCCAGTAGTATGAGGGCTGGGACTGAAGCTTTCTTT
. | TRBJ2-1 | TRBD2 | TRBV4-2 | CASSQGLAGYNEQFF | TGTGCCAGCAGCCAAGGCCTAGCGGGGTACAATGAGCAGTTCTTC
. | TRBJ2-2 | . | TRBV9 | CASSVGLTGELFF | TGTGCCAGCAGCGTAGGACTCACCGGGGAGCTGTTTTTT
once | TRBJ2-1 | . | TRBV7-3 | CASSLRVGDNYNEQFF | TGTGCCAGCAGCTTAAGGGTGGGGGACAACTACAATGAGCAGTTCTTC
. | TRBJ2-3 | TRBD2 | TRBV7-6 | CASSRREMKSTDTQYF | TGTGCCAGCAGCCGGCGGGAGATGAAAAGCACAGATACGCAGTATTTT
. | TRBJ1-2 | . | TRBV7-9 | CASSYDYRVTF | TGTGCCAGCAGCTACGACTACAGGGTTACCTTC
. | TRBJ2-7 | TRBD1 | TRBV4-3 | CASSQDSGGDEQYF | TGCGCCAGCAGCCAAGATTCAGGGGGCGACGAGCAGTACTTC